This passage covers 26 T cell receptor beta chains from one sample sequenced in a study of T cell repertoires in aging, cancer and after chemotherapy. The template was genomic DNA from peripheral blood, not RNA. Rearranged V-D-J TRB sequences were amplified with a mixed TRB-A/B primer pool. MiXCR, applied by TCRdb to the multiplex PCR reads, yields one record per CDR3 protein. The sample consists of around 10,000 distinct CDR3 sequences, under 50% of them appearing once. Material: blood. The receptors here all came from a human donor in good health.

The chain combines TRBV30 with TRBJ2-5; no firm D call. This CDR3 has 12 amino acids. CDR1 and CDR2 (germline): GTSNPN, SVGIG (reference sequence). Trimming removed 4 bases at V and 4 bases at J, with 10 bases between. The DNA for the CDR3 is TGTGCCTGGACCGGATTTGGAGAGACCCAGTACTTC. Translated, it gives CAWTGFGETQYF.

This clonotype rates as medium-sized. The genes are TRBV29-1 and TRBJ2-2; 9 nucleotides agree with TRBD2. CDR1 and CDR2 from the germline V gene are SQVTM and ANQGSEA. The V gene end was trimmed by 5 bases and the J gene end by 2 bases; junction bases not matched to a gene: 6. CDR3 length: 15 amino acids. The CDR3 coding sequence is TGCAGCGTTCGACCTAGCGGGACCAACACCGGGGAGCTGTTTTTT. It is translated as CSVRPSGTNTGELFF.

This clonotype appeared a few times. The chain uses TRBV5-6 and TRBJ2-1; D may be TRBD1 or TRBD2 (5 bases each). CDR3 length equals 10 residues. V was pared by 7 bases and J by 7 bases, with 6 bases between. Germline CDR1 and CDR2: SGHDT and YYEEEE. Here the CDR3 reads CASGGNEQFF. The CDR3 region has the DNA TGTGCCAGCGGGGGAAATGAGCAGTTCTTC.

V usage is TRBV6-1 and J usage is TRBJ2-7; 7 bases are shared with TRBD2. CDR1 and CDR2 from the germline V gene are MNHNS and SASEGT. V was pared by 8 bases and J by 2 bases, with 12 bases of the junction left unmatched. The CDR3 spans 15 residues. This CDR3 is CASQLGGGGTYEQYF. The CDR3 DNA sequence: TGTGCCAGCCAACTTGGGGGGGGAGGGACCTACGAGCAGTACTTC.

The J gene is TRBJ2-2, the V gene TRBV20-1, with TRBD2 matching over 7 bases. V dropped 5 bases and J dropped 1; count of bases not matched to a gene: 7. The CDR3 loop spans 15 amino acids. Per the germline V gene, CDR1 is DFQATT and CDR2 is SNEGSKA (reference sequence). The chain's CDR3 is CSADSGVGNTGELFF. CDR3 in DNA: TGCAGTGCTGACAGCGGGGTAGGGAACACCGGGGAGCTGTTTTTT.

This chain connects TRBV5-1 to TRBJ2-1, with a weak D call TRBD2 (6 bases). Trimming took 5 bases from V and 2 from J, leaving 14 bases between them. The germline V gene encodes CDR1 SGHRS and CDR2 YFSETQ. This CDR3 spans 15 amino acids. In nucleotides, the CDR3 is TGCGCCAGCAGTTGGGGACTCCAAGCCTACAATGAGCAGTTCTTC. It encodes CASSWGLQAYNEQFF. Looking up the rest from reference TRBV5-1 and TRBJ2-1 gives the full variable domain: KAGVTQTPRYLIKTRGQQVTLSCSPISGHRSVSWYQQTPGQGLQFLFEYFSETQRNKGNFPGRFSGRQFSNSRSEMNVSTLELGDSALYLCASSWGLQAYNEQFFGPGTRLTVL.

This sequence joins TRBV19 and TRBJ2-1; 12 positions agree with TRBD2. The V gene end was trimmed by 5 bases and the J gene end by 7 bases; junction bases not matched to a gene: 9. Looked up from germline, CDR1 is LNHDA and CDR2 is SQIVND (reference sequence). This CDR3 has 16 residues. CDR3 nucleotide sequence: TGTGCCAGTAGTCTACCGACTAGCGGGAGCGCGAATGAGCAGTTCTTC. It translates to CASSLPTSGSANEQFF.

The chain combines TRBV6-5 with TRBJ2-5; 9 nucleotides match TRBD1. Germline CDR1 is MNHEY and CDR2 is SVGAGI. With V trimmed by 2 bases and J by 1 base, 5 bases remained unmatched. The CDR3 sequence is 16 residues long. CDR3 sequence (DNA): TGTGCCAGCAGTTACGTACAGGGGGCCTTCCAAGAGACCCAGTACTTC. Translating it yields CASSYVQGAFQETQYF.

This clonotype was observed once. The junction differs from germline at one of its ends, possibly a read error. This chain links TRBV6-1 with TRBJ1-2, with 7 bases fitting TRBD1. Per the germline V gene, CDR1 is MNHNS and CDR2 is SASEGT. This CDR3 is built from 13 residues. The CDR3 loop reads CASSEDRVYGYTF. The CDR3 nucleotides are TGTGCCAGCAGCGAAGACAGGGTCTATGGCTACACCTTC.

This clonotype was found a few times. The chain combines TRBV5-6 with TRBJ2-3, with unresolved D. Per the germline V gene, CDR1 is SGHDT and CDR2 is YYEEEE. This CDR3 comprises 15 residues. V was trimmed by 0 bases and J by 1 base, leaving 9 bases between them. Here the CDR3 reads CASSLADTRTDTQYF. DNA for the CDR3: TGTGCCAGCAGCTTGGCAGACACCCGCACAGATACGCAGTATTTT.

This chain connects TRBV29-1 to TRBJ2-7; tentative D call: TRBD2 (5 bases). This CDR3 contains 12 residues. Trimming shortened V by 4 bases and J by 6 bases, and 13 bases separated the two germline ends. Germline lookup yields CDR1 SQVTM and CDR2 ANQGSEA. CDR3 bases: TGCAGCGTTGGGATAGCGCGGGCCGAGCAGTACTTC. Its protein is CSVGIARAEQYF.

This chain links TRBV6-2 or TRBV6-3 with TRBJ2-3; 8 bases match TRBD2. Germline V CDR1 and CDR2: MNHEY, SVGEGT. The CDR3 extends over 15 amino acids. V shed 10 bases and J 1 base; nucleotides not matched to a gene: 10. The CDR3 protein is CATDRAGVGTDTQYF. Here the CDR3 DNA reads TGTGCCACAGACCGAGCGGGAGTGGGCACAGATACGCAGTATTTT.

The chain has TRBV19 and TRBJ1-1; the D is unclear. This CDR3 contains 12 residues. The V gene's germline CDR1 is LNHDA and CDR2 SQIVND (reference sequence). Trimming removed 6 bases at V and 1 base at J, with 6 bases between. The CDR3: CASRDPNTEAFF. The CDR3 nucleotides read TGTGCCAGTAGGGATCCGAACACTGAAGCTTTCTTT.

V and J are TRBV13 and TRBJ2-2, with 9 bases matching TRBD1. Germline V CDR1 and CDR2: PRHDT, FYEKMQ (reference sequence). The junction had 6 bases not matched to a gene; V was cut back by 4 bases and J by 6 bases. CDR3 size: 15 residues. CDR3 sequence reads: CASSSDRGGSGELFF. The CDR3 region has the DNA TGTGCCAGCAGCTCGGACAGGGGAGGGTCCGGGGAGCTGTTTTTT.

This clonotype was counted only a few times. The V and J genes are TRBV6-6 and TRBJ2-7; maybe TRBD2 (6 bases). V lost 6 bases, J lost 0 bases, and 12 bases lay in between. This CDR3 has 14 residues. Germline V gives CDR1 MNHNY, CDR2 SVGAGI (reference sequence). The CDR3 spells CASRRAGSSYEQYF. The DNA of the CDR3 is TGTGCCAGCAGGAGGGCGGGGTCCTCCTACGAGCAGTACTTC.

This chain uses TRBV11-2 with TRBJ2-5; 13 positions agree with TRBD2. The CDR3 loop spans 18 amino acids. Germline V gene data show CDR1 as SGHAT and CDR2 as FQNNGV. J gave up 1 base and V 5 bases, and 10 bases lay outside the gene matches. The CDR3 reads CASSLGLAGLRAQETQYF. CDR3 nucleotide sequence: TGTGCCAGCAGCCTGGGACTAGCGGGATTAAGGGCCCAAGAGACCCAGTACTTC.

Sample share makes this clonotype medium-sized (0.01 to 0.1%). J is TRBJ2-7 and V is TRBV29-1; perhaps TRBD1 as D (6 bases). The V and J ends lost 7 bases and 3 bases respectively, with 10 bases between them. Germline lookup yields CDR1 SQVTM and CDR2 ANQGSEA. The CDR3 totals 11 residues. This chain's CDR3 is CSGGRGYEQYF. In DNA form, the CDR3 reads TGCAGCGGGGGCAGGGGCTACGAGCAGTACTTC.

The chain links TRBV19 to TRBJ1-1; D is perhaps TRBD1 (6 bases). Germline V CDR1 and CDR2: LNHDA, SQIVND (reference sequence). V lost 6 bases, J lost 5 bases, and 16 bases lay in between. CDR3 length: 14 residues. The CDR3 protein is CASSPRGIGTEAFF. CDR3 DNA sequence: TGTGCCAGTAGCCCGAGGGGGATTGGGACTGAAGCTTTCTTT.

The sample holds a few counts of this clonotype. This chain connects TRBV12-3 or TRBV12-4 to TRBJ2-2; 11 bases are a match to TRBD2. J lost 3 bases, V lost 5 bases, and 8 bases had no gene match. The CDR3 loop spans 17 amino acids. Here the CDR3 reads CASSETSGTAYTGELFF. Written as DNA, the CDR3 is TGTGCCAGCAGTGAGACTAGCGGGACCGCATACACCGGGGAGCTGTTTTTT.

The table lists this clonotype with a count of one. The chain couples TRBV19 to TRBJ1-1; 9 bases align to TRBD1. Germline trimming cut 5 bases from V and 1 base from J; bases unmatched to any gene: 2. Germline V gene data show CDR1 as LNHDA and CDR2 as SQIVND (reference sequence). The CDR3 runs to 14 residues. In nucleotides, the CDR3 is TGTGCCAGTAGTCTGGGACAGGGGAACACTGAAGCTTTCTTT. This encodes CASSLGQGNTEAFF.

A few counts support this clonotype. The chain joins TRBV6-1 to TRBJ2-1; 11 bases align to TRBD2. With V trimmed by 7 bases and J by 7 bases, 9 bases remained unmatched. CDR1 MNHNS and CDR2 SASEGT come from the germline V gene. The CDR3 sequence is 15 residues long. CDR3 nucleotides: TGTGCCAGCATACCCACTAGCGGGAGCGTGAATGAGCAGTTCTTC. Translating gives CASIPTSGSVNEQFF.

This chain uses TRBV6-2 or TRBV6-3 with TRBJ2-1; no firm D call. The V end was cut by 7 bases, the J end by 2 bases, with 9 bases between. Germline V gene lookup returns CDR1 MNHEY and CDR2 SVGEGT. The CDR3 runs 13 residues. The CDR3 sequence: CASTVAAYNEQFF. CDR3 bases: TGTGCCAGCACCGTTGCGGCCTACAATGAGCAGTTCTTC.

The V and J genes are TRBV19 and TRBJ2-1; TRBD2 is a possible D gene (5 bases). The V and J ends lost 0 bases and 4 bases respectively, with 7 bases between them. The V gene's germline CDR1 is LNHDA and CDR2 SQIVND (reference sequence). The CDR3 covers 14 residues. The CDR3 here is CASSIEVAYNEQFF. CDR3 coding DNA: TGTGCCAGTAGTATAGAAGTAGCGTACAATGAGCAGTTCTTC.

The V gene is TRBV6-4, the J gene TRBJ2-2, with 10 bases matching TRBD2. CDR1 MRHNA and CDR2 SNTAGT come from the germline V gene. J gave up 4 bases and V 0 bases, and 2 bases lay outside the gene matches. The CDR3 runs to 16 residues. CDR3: CASSDSSGRATGELFF. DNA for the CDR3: TGTGCCAGCAGTGACTCGAGCGGGAGGGCCACCGGGGAGCTGTTTTTT.

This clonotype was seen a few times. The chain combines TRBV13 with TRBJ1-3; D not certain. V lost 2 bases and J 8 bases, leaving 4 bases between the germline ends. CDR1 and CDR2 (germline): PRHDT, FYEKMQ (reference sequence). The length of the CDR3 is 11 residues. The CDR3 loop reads CASSLLDTIYF. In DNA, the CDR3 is TGTGCCAGCAGCTTACTCGACACCATATATTTT.

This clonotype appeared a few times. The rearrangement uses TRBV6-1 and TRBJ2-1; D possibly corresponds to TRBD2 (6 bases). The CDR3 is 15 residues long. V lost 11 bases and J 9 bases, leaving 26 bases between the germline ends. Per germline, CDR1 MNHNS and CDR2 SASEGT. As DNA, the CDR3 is TGTGCCTCCTATCCGGGACTTACCCCCGGCGGTGAGCAGTTCTTC. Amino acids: CASYPGLTPGGEQFF.